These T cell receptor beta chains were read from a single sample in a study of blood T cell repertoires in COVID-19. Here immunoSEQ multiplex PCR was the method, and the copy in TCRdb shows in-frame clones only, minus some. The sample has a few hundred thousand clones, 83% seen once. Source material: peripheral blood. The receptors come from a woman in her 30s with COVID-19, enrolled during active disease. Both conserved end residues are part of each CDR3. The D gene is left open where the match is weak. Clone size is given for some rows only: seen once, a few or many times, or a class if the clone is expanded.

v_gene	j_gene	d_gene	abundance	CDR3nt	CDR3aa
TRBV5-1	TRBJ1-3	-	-	TGCGCCAGCAGTCCGACAGGTTCTGGAAACACCATATATTTT	CASSPTGSGNTIYF
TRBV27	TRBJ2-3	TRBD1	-	TGTGCCAGCAGTTTAGTGGGGACAGGGACAGATACGCAGTATTTT	CASSLVGTGTDTQYF
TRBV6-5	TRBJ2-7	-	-	TGTGCCAGCAGTTACTCACAGGAACCCTACGAGCAGTACTTC	CASSYSQEPYEQYF
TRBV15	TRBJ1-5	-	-	TGTGCCACCAGCAGAGGGAGGCAGGAGGGGTATCAGCCCCAGCATTTT	CATSRGRQEGYQPQHF
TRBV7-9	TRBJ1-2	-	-	TGTGCCAGCAGCTTGCGGACAGCCGGCGTCGGAGGTGGCTACACCTTC	CASSLRTAGVGGGYTF
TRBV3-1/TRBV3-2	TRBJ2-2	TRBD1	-	TGTGCCCAGGGGGACAGTTACACCGGGGAGCTGTTTTTT	CAQGDSYTGELFF
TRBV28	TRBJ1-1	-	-	TGTGCCAGCAGGCGGACTGAAGCTTTCTTT	CASRRTEAFF
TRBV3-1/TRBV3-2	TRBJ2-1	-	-	TGTGCCAGCAGCCACGCAGCAGGGAATGAGCAGTTCTTC	CASSHAAGNEQFF
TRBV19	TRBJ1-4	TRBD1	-	TGTGCCAGTAGTCGACGGGACAGGGGATTCCGTAATGAAAAACTGTTTTTT	CASSRRDRGFRNEKLFF
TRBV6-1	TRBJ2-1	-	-	TGTGCCAGCAGTGAAGCGTCTATTTCTGTTCGGCGGGGTTACAATGAGCAGTTCTTC	CASSEASISVRRGYNEQFF
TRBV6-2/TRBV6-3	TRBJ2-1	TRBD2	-	TGTGCCAGCAGTACGAGGGAGGGGTTCAATGAGCAGTTCTTC	CASSTREGFNEQFF
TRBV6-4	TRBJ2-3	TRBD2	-	TGTGCCAGCAGGCCCTTAGCGGGAGGAGGCACAGATACGCAGTATTTT	CASRPLAGGGTDTQYF
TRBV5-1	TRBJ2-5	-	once	TGCGCCAGCAGCTTTTCAGGGACACAAGAGACCCAGTACTTC	CASSFSGTQETQYF
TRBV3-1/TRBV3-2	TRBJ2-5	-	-	TGTGCCAGCAGCCAAGCGGCGGCTCGAGAGACCCAGTACTTC	CASSQAAARETQYF
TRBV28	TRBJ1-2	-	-	TGTGCCAGAGGGGGGGTCCTCTATGGCTACACCTTC	CARGGVLYGYTF
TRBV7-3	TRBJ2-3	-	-	TGTGCCAGCAGCTTAGGGGGGGCCACAGATACGCAGTATTTT	CASSLGGATDTQYF
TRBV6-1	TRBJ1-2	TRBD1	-	TGTGCCAGCAGTGATGGACAGGGGTGGGACTATGGCTACACCTTC	CASSDGQGWDYGYTF
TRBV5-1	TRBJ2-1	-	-	TGCGCCAGCAGCTTGGAGGTAGGGGTGCGACATGAGCAGTTCTTC	CASSLEVGVRHEQFF
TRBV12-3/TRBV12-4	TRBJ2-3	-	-	TGTGCCAGCAGTACGGGGACTTCCGATACGCAGTATTTT	CASSTGTSDTQYF
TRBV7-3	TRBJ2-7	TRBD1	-	TGTGCCAGCAGCTTAACCGGGACAGGGTTGTACGAGCAGTACTTC	CASSLTGTGLYEQYF
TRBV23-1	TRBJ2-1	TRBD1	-	TGCGCCAGCAGTAACGGGACAGGGGGAAGGGATGAGCAGTTCTTC	CASSNGTGGRDEQFF
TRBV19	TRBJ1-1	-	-	TGTGCCAGTAGTATATTGAGGGACACTGAAGCTTTCTTT	CASSILRDTEAFF
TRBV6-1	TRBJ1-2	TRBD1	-	TGTGCCAGCAGTGAAGTCCTACGACAGGGCGGCTACACCTTC	CASSEVLRQGGYTF
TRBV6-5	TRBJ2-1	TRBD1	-	TGTGCCAGCATGTGGGACAGGGTGAACAATGAGCAGTTCTTC	CASMWDRVNNEQFF
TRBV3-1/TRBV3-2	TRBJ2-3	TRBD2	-	TGTGCCAGCAGCCAATTAGCCTCTAGCGGAGTAAGCACAGATACGCAGTATTTT	CASSQLASSGVSTDTQYF
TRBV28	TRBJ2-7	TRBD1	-	TGTGCCAGCAGTTGGGGCTGGGACAGGGGTGCCGGCGACTACGAGCAGTACTTC	CASSWGWDRGAGDYEQYF
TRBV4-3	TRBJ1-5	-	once	TGCGCCAGCAGCCAAGAGGGGGGGACTCAGCCCCAGCATTTT	CASSQEGGTQPQHF
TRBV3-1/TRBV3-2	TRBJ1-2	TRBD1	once	TGTGCCAGCAGCCCTGGGACAGGGGACTATGGCTACACCTTC	CASSPGTGDYGYTF
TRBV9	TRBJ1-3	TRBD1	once	TGTGCCAGCAGCGTGGGATTCGGACAGGGGGCCGGAAACACCATATATTTT	CASSVGFGQGAGNTIYF